This TCR beta chain came from a study of cytomegalovirus exposure and HLA in healthy donors. General study points: CMV serostatus was the only recorded immune exposure for donors. Reports showed the classifier diagnosing cytomegalovirus status with high specificity and sensitivity. Analyses of presence and absence presupposed an approximately uniform sequencing depth across donors. The analysis excluded some indistinguishable V segments, including TRBV6-2 and TRBV6-3.

Primers included in the PCR were 60 Vbeta and 13 Jbeta primers. Data came from immunoSEQ multiplex PCR; TCRdb stores just in-frame clones and leaves some out. Of roughly 190,000 clones listed, around three quarters are singletons. To note about this clone: The antigen remains undetermined.

The CDR3 is 18 amino acids. The ends were cut back, 5 bases at V and 4 bases at J, with 21 bases in the middle. Germline loops: CDR1 LNHDA, CDR2 SQIVND (reference sequence). The J gene is TRBJ2-6, the V gene TRBV19, with a weak D call TRBD2 (6 bases). Input material: PBMCs. The sequence derives from a woman in her twenties or thirties in good health and CMV-seropositive. The CDR3 sequence is CASSPHPGTFAGANVLTF. In DNA, the CDR3 is TGTGCCAGTAGTCCGCACCCCGGGACTTTCGCCGGGGCCAACGTCCTGACTTTC. The complete variable domain, with remaining parts taken from reference TRBV19 and TRBJ2-6, reads DGGITQSPKYLFRKEGQNVTLSCEQNLNHDAMYWYRQDPGQGLRLIYYSQIVNDFQKGDIAEGYSVSREKKESFPLTVTSAQKNPTAFYLCASSPHPGTFAGANVLTFGAGSRLTVL.